The next 32 T cell receptor beta chains were all read from a single sample in a study of glioma-infiltrating T cells after dendritic cell vaccination. Generated by immunoSEQ multiplex PCR, the TCRdb table keeps only in-frame clones and is missing some. The sample lists nearly 85,000 clones, 80% to 90% seen once, with approximately 3.4% in the top ten. Sequences were derived from blood, sampled before dendritic cell vaccination. The receptors come from a human donor with glioblastoma.

The sample holds a few counts of this clone. The chain combines TRBV6-1 with TRBJ1-1; 8 bases fit TRBD1. The germline gives CDR1 MNHNS, CDR2 SASEGT. This CDR3 region has 14 residues. Unmatched junction bases numbered 5, after V lost 5 bases and J lost 3 bases. In DNA form, the CDR3 reads TGTGCCAGCAGTTTGACAGGGGCCTACACTGAAGCTTTCTTT. Protein product: CASSLTGAYTEAFF.

This chain links TRBV13 with TRBJ2-3, with a weak D call TRBD1 (5 bases). Germline V lookup: CDR1 PRHDT, CDR2 FYEKMQ (reference sequence). The CDR3 contains 15 residues. Trimming pared 4 bases from V and 4 bases from J, leaving 15 bases between. This CDR3 is CASSSDRGISDTQYF. Written as DNA, the CDR3 is TGTGCCAGCAGCTCTGATAGGGGAATATCAGATACGCAGTATTTT.

V and J are TRBV7-9 and TRBJ1-5; 8 bases line up with TRBD1. V was pared by 3 bases and J by 2 bases, with 6 bases of the junction left unmatched. Germline CDR1 SEHNR, CDR2 FQNEAQ (reference sequence). The CDR3 runs to 16 residues. The CDR3 loop reads CASSFQGAAGNQPQHF. The DNA of the CDR3 is TGTGCCAGCAGCTTCCAGGGGGCGGCGGGCAATCAGCCCCAGCATTTT.

This chain links TRBV18 with TRBJ1-1; no firm D call. Trimming took 5 bases from V and 3 from J, leaving 19 bases between them. Germline assignment: CDR1 KGHSH and CDR2 LQKENI. The CDR3 is 16 amino acids. The CDR3, as DNA: TGTGCCAGCTCAGCAAGGACGGGAGGGATTGACACTGAAGCTTTCTTT. Amino acids: CASSARTGGIDTEAFF.

This sequence joins TRBV19 and TRBJ2-7, with a possible D match to TRBD2 (6 bases). The germline V gene encodes CDR1 LNHDA and CDR2 SQIVND (reference sequence). The CDR3 covers 15 residues. Trimming took 4 bases from V and 3 from J, leaving 16 bases between them. The CDR3 nucleotides are TGTGCCAGTAGTACAGACCTGGGAGGTCTCTACGAGCAGTACTTC. Translating it yields CASSTDLGGLYEQYF.

The V gene is TRBV15, the J gene TRBJ2-2, with D possibly being TRBD1 (7 bases). The CDR3 length is 15 residues. Germline values: CDR1 LNHNV, CDR2 YYDKDF (reference sequence). Trimming shortened V by 5 bases and J by 7 bases, and 17 bases separated the two germline ends. CDR3 sequence: CATSSNRGLGGELFF. The CDR3 region has the DNA TGTGCCACCAGCTCAAACAGGGGACTGGGCGGGGAGCTGTTTTTT.

This clone was seen a single time. The DNA for the CDR3 is TGTGCCAGTTCCGGAGGAGCCAGCCTCAATCAGCCCCAGCATTTT. This codes for CASSGGASLNQPQHF. The chain links TRBV25-1 to TRBJ1-5; D is ambiguous. This CDR3 is built from 15 residues. CDR1 and CDR2 from the germline V gene are MGHDK and SYGVNS. The V gene lost 9 bases and the J gene lost 3 bases, with 18 bases spanning the gap. Looking up the rest from reference TRBV25-1 and TRBJ1-5 gives the full variable domain: EADIYQTPRYLVIGTGKKITLECSQTMGHDKMYWYQQDPGMELHLIHYSYGVNSTEKGDLSSESTVSRIRTEHFPLTLESARPSHTSQYLCASSGGASLNQPQHFGDGTRLSIL.

The chain carries TRBV5-4 and TRBJ1-1, with D perhaps TRBD1 (5 bases). The CDR3 is 15 residues long. V dropped 0 bases and J dropped 5 bases, with 14 bases sitting between them. Looked up from germline, CDR1 is SGHNT and CDR2 is YYREEE (reference sequence). Written as DNA, the CDR3 is TGTGCCAGCAGCTTGGCCGGGGGGAGGGGAACTGAAGCTTTCTTT. Its protein is CASSLAGGRGTEAFF.

The chain carries TRBV29-1 and TRBJ1-1; D gene uncertain. The germline gives CDR1 SQVTM, CDR2 ANQGSEA. Between the trimmed V and J ends, which lost 0 bases and 2 bases, there was a span of 7 bases. This CDR3 is 13 amino acids long. The CDR3 reads CSVEDLKNTEAFF. The CDR3 DNA follows: TGCAGCGTTGAAGATCTTAAAAACACTGAAGCTTTCTTT.

This CDR3 is CASSEVGVNTDTQYF. The CDR3 DNA reads TGCGCCAGCAGTGAAGTCGGAGTAAACACAGATACGCAGTATTTT. The chain links TRBV10-1 to TRBJ2-3; no reliable D call. Trimming cost V 3 bases and J 2 bases, with 12 bases left between them. The CDR3 has 15 residues. From germline, CDR1 is WNHNN and CDR2 SYGVQD (reference sequence).

The genes are TRBV18 and TRBJ1-1; 9 bases align to TRBD1. Looked up from germline, CDR1 is KGHSH and CDR2 is LQKENI. After removal of 6 bases from V and 7 bases from J, the junction contained 6 bases not matched to a gene. The CDR3 covers 13 residues. Here the CDR3 DNA reads TGTGCCAGCTCGCCGGGACAGGGTAGTGAAGCTTTCTTT. Protein: CASSPGQGSEAFF.

This clone occurred once. This chain connects TRBV19 to TRBJ2-1; D is undetermined. Germline V gene sequence: CDR1 LNHDA, CDR2 SQIVND (reference sequence). Trimming removed 5 bases from V and 4 bases from J, with 33 bases in between. This CDR3 has 21 amino acids. The CDR3 DNA reads as TGTGCCAGTAGTGCAGAAAGGCGGATCGATGCGCGAGCAAGTGGGTACAATGAGCAGTTCTTC. Translating it yields CASSAERRIDARASGYNEQFF.

This clone occurred a few times. The rearrangement links TRBV29-1 to TRBJ2-5; possibly TRBD2 for D (5 bases). Looked up from germline, CDR1 is SQVTM and CDR2 is ANQGSEA. Trimming removed 6 bases from V and 0 bases from J, with 14 bases in between. The CDR3 length is 14 residues. The CDR3 DNA sequence: TGCAGCGTCCAAGAGGGAACGTACCAAGAGACCCAGTACTTC. Its protein product is CSVQEGTYQETQYF.

The chain joins TRBV4-1 to TRBJ2-1, with D perhaps matching TRBD2 (5 bases). Per the germline V gene, CDR1 is MGHRA and CDR2 is YSYEKL. The V end lost 4 bases, the J end lost 7 bases, and 17 bases lay between the germline ends. CDR3 length: 15 residues. CDR3 coding DNA: TGCGCCAGCAGCCGGGGTACAACTAGTGTAAATGAGCAGTTCTTC. This gives the protein CASSRGTTSVNEQFF.

The J gene is TRBJ2-3, the V gene TRBV7-2; D is possibly TRBD1 (5 bases). The CDR3 contains 16 residues. V was shortened by 5 bases and J by 0 bases, with 15 bases between the two germline ends. From germline, CDR1 is SGHTA and CDR2 FQGNSA. The CDR3 loop reads CASSRPRTPSTDTQYF. The CDR3 region has the DNA TGTGCCAGCAGCCGCCCGAGGACACCGAGCACAGATACGCAGTATTTT.

This chain connects TRBV9 to TRBJ1-1, with 10 positions matching TRBD1. The germline V gene encodes CDR1 SGDLS and CDR2 YYNGEE. This CDR3 is built from 16 residues. V was pared by 3 bases and J by 2 bases, with 7 bases of the junction left unmatched. Here the CDR3 reads CASSAVDRGQNTEAFF. Written as DNA, the CDR3 is TGTGCCAGCAGCGCGGTTGACAGGGGGCAAAACACTGAAGCTTTCTTT.

V gene TRBV6-4 combines with J gene TRBJ2-1; D might be TRBD1 (6 bases). CDR1 is MRHNA and CDR2 is SNTAGT in the germline V gene. V was cut by 2 bases and J by 2 bases, with 13 bases left in between. The CDR3 loop spans 16 amino acids. CDR3 nucleotide sequence: TGTGCCAGCAGTGACCCGCACAGGGTCCCCTACAATGAGCAGTTCTTC. Translating it yields CASSDPHRVPYNEQFF.

The gene calls are TRBV19 and TRBJ1-1; 11 nucleotides agree with TRBD1. Trimming took 6 bases from V and 0 from J; bases not matched to a gene: 6. CDR1 and CDR2 from the germline V gene are LNHDA and SQIVND (reference sequence). The CDR3 is 16 residues long. DNA of the CDR3: TGTGCCAGTAGCCCACGGACAGGGGGCTTGAACACTGAAGCTTTCTTT. It yields the protein CASSPRTGGLNTEAFF.

This chain uses TRBV5-1 with TRBJ1-5, with D perhaps matching TRBD1 (5 bases). The CDR3 sequence is 14 residues long. Trimming took off 3 bases at V and 2 bases at J, with 9 bases between the two ends. From germline, CDR1 is SGHRS and CDR2 YFSETQ. CDR3 protein: CASSSGTGNQPQHF. The CDR3 DNA reads TGCGCCAGCAGCTCCGGGACTGGCAATCAGCCCCAGCATTTT. Full variable domain (outside the CDR3, taken from reference TRBV5-1 and TRBJ1-5): KAGVTQTPRYLIKTRGQQVTLSCSPISGHRSVSWYQQTPGQGLQFLFEYFSETQRNKGNFPGRFSGRQFSNSRSEMNVSTLELGDSALYLCASSSGTGNQPQHFGDGTRLSIL.

The table lists this clone with a few counts. The chain links TRBV5-1 to TRBJ1-1; 10 bases fit TRBD1. The J segment lost 5 bases and the V segment lost 4 bases, leaving 5 bases of the junction unmatched. CDR1 is SGHRS and CDR2 is YFSETQ in the germline V gene. This CDR3 is built from 14 residues. CDR3 loop: CASSGTGVGTEAFF. In DNA, the CDR3 is TGCGCCAGCAGCGGGACAGGGGTAGGAACTGAAGCTTTCTTT.

The chain couples TRBV5-5 to TRBJ2-3; D remains ambiguous. The CDR3 totals 14 residues. V was trimmed by 4 bases and J by 6 bases, leaving 15 bases between them. Per the germline V gene, CDR1 is SGHKS and CDR2 is YYEKEE (reference sequence). The CDR3 is CASSLSPLIDTQYF. CDR3 DNA sequence: TGTGCCAGCAGCCTTAGTCCCTTAATTGATACGCAGTATTTT.

The chain links TRBV7-3 to TRBJ1-2; D remains unclear. Between the trimmed V and J ends, which lost 0 bases and 4 bases, there was a span of 9 bases. The CDR3 extends over 14 amino acids. Germline CDR1 reads SGHTA; CDR2 reads FQGTGA. The CDR3 DNA follows: TGTGCCAGCAGCTTAACGGGAGAGGGCTATGGCTACACCTTC. The encoded protein is CASSLTGEGYGYTF. Combining the CDR3 with reference TRBV7-3 and TRBJ1-2 gives the whole variable domain GAGVSQTPSNKVTEKGKYVELRCDPISGHTALYWYRQSLGQGPEFLIYFQGTGAADDSGLPNDRFFAVRPEGSVSTLKIQRTERGDSAVYLCASSLTGEGYGYTFGSGTRLTVV.

Notes on this clone: Other DNA sequences in the sample encode the same CDR3. J is TRBJ2-7 and V is TRBV6-5, with 9 positions matching TRBD1. The V segment lost 0 bases and the J segment 2 bases; nucleotides outside the gene matches: 5. CDR1 MNHEY and CDR2 SVGAGI come from the germline V gene. CDR3 length: 16 amino acids. The CDR3 DNA is TGTGCCAGCAGTTACTCCCGGGACAGGGCGACCTACGAGCAGTACTTC. Translation gives CASSYSRDRATYEQYF.

The chain has TRBV5-4 and TRBJ2-1; 8 bases align to TRBD2. Trimming cost V 3 bases and J 7 bases; bases outside gene matches: 15. Germline-derived CDR1 and CDR2 are SGHNT and YYREEE (reference sequence). The CDR3 is 17 amino acids. CDR3 protein: CASSSTNSGTSPNEQFF. CDR3 bases: TGTGCCAGCAGCTCTACTAATAGCGGGACCAGCCCTAATGAGCAGTTCTTC.

The chain joins TRBV2 to TRBJ1-1; 7 positions agree with TRBD1. Germline trimming cut 6 bases from V and 4 bases from J; bases unmatched to any gene: 8. The CDR3 totals 14 residues. Germline CDR1 reads SNHLY; CDR2 reads FYNNEI. In DNA, the CDR3 is TGTGCCAGCAGCACATTACAGGGGTCCACTGAAGCTTTCTTT. Its translation: CASSTLQGSTEAFF. Using reference TRBV2 and TRBJ1-1 for the parts outside the CDR3, the full variable domain is EPEVTQTPSHQVTQMGQEVILRCVPISNHLYFYWYRQILGQKVEFLVSFYNNEISEKSEIFDDQFSVERPDGSNFTLKIRSTKLEDSAMYFCASSTLQGSTEAFFGQGTRLTVV.

V is TRBV7-9 and J is TRBJ1-3; D possibly corresponds to TRBD1 (6 bases). CDR1 is SEHNR and CDR2 is FQNEAQ in the germline V gene (reference sequence). This CDR3 has 15 amino acids. The V and J ends lost 3 bases and 4 bases respectively, with 13 bases between them. The CDR3 sequence: CASSLEGGYGNTIYF. CDR3 DNA: TGTGCCAGCAGCTTGGAGGGGGGGTACGGAAACACCATATATTTT.

The chain links TRBV2 to TRBJ2-5, with 10 nucleotides matching TRBD1. The CDR3 extends over 15 amino acids. V trimming: 3 bases; J trimming: 5 bases; junction bases outside the gene matches: 6. Germline assignment: CDR1 SNHLY and CDR2 FYNNEI. CDR3 sequence: CASSEFGTGAETQYF. The DNA for the CDR3 is TGTGCCAGCAGTGAGTTCGGGACAGGGGCGGAGACCCAGTACTTC.

The chain joins TRBV29-1 to TRBJ2-5; D might be TRBD1 (7 bases). Germline CDR1 and CDR2: SQVTM and ANQGSEA. This CDR3 region has 15 residues. V was pared by 0 bases and J by 1 base, with 12 bases between. The CDR3 region has the DNA TGCAGCGTTGAAGAGGGCAGGGGGGTCCAAGAGACCCAGTACTTC. It specifies CSVEEGRGVQETQYF.

The chain links TRBV5-1 to TRBJ2-7; 13 bases line up with TRBD2. Trimming removed 0 bases from V and 2 bases from J; junction bases left unmatched: 5. CDR3 size: 17 residues. The germline V gene encodes CDR1 SGHRS and CDR2 YFSETQ. CDR3 in DNA: TGCGCCAGCAGCTTGGGACTAGCGGGAGGCCAAACCTACGAGCAGTACTTC. This codes for CASSLGLAGGQTYEQYF.

The J gene is TRBJ1-6, the V gene TRBV2; no definite D call. The CDR3 length is 12 residues. Trimming pared 5 bases from V and 5 bases from J, leaving 4 bases between. Germline CDR1 is SNHLY and CDR2 is FYNNEI. CDR3 coding DNA: TGTGCCAGCAGTACAGATAATTCACCCCTCCACTTT. Translating it yields CASSTDNSPLHF.

The gene calls are TRBV5-1 and TRBJ2-5; D is perhaps TRBD2 (5 bases). The CDR3 covers 13 residues. The V gene's germline CDR1 is SGHRS and CDR2 YFSETQ. Trimming removed 5 bases at V and 4 bases at J, with 12 bases between. The CDR3 sequence: CASSPRGGETQYF. The CDR3 bases are TGCGCCAGCAGTCCTCGGGGTGGAGAGACCCAGTACTTC.

This chain links TRBV10-3 with TRBJ2-7, with TRBD2 matching 11 bases. The CDR3 runs 16 residues. Germline V gene lookup returns CDR1 ENHRY and CDR2 SYGVKD. The trim removed 5 bases at V and 1 base at J, leaving 7 bases unmatched. The CDR3 region is CAISPMTSGTSYEQYF. The CDR3 nucleotides read TGTGCCATCAGTCCTATGACTAGCGGGACGTCCTACGAGCAGTACTTC.